The rows below give T cell receptor beta chains drawn from one sample of a study of T-cell reconstitution after alpha-beta-depleted transplantation in children. TCRdb re-called the PCR reads with MiXCR, one entry per CDR3 protein. The sample records about 140,000 distinct CDR3 sequences, around 8.5% being singletons. Specimen: PBMCs, mostly from graft donor cells, collected 180 days after TCRalphabeta/CD19-depleted stem cell transplant. The source of these receptors is a female patient aged 2 to 10 who had a stem cell transplant for congenital amegakaryocytic thrombocytopenia, so the T cells may come from the graft donor. Both conserved end residues are part of each CDR3. Each record gives: V gene, J gene, D gene, clone size, CDR3 protein, CDR3 DNA. D genes are given only for firm matches. Only some rows state a clone size, as once, few, many or a class for expanded clones.

>TRBV7-9|TRBJ1-1|.|many
CASSLGAVNTEAFF
TGTGCCAGCAGCTTAGGGGCAGTTAACACTGAAGCTTTCTTT
>TRBV7-9|TRBJ2-3|.|few
CASSALRTLYTDTQYF
TGTGCCAGCAGCGCGCTCAGGACCCTTTACACAGATACGCAGTATTTT
>TRBV28|TRBJ2-5|TRBD2|many
CASILQRDQETQYF
TGTGCCAGCATCCTCCAGCGGGATCAAGAGACCCAGTACTTC
>TRBV12-3/TRBV12-4|TRBJ2-1|.|many
CASSFLDPYNEQFF
TGTGCCAGCAGTTTTTTAGACCCGTACAATGAGCAGTTCTTC
>TRBV7-8|TRBJ2-3|.|few
CASSLALAHTDTQYF
TGTGCCAGCAGCTTAGCTTTAGCCCACACAGATACGCAGTATTTT
>TRBV29-1|TRBJ2-1|.|many
CSASLQDTYNEQFF
TGCAGCGCTAGTCTACAAGATACCTACAATGAGCAGTTCTTC
>TRBV20-1|TRBJ2-3|TRBD2|many
CSARLIAGGKDTQYF
TGCAGTGCTAGATTAATAGCGGGAGGCAAAGATACGCAGTATTTT
>TRBV5-4|TRBJ2-3|TRBD1|many
CASSLAGGAEDTQYF
TGTGCCAGCAGCTTAGCAGGGGGCGCGGAAGATACGCAGTATTTT
>TRBV7-9|TRBJ2-7|TRBD1|many
CASSSRDSRLVFYEQYF
TGTGCCAGCAGCTCGAGGGACAGCAGGCTTGTCTTCTACGAGCAGTACTTC
>TRBV12-3/TRBV12-4|TRBJ1-5|.|many
CASSLKGQPQHF
TGTGCCAGCAGTTTAAAGGGTCAGCCCCAGCATTTT
>TRBV28|TRBJ1-5|.|many
CASTTTGYQPQHF
TGTGCCAGCACCACTACAGGGTACCAGCCCCAGCATTTT
>TRBV10-3|TRBJ2-3|.|.
CAISESGSTDTQYF
TGTGCCATCAGTGAGTCGGGCAGCACAGATACGCAGTATTTT
>TRBV20-1|TRBJ1-1|.|few
CSASPTGRTEAFF
TGCAGTGCTAGCCCGACAGGCCGGACTGAAGCTTTCTTT
>TRBV5-4|TRBJ2-5|.|.
CASSPRDLGETQYF
TGTGCCAGCAGCCCTCGGGACTTGGGTGAGACCCAGTACTTC
>TRBV6-5|TRBJ2-1|TRBD1|many
CASSYRTGGDEQFF
TGTGCCAGCAGTTACAGGACAGGGGGGGATGAGCAGTTCTTC
>TRBV6-5|TRBJ2-5|.|.
CASSYSWRIQETQYF
TGTGCCAGCAGTTACTCTTGGCGGATCCAAGAGACCCAGTACTTC
>TRBV3-1|TRBJ2-2|.|few
CASSQHLRVNTGELFF
TGTGCCAGCAGCCAGCATCTCCGGGTGAACACCGGGGAGCTGTTTTTT